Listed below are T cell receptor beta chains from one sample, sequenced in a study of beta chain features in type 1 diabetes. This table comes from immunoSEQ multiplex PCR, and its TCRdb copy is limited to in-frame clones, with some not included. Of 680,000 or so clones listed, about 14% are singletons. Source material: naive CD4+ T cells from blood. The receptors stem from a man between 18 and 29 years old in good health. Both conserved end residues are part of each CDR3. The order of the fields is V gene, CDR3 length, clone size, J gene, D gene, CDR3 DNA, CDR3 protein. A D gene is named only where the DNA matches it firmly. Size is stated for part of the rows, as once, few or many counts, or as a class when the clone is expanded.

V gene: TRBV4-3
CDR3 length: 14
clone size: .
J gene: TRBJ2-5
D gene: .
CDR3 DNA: TGCGCCAGCAGCCCCAACCTCGGGGGAGAGACCCAGTACTTC
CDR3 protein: CASSPNLGGETQYF

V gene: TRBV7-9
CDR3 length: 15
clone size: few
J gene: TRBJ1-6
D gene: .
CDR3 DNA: TGTGCCAGCACCAAGTGGGACACCTATAATTCACCCCTCCACTTT
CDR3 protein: CASTKWDTYNSPLHF

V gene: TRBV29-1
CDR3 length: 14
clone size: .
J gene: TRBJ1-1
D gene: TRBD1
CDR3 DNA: TGCAGCGTATCGACAGGGGCCCGGAACACTGAAGCTTTCTTT
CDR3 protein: CSVSTGARNTEAFF

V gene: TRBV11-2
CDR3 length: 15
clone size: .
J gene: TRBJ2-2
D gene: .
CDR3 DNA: TGTGCCAGCAGCACCCGAATCCCCCGGGGCGGGGAGCTGTTTTTT
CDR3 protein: CASSTRIPRGGELFF

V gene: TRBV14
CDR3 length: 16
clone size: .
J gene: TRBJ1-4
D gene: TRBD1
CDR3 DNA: TGTGCCAGCAGCCGGTATGGGACAGGTCGGTCCGAAAAACTGTTTTTT
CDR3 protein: CASSRYGTGRSEKLFF

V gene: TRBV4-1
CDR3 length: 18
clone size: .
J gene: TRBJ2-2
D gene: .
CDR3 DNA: TGCGCCAGCAGCAGATCTTTGTGGGACGCCTCGAACACCGGGGAGCTGTTTTTT
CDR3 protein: CASSRSLWDASNTGELFF

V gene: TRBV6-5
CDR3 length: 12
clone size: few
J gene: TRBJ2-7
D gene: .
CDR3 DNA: TGTGCCAGCTTGGATCCAGGGAGGTCGCAGTACTTC
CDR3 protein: CASLDPGRSQYF

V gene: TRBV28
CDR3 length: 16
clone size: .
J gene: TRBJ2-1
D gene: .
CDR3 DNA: TGTGCCAGCAGTTTATTCCCACAGGGAGGTCGCAATGAGCAGTTCTTC
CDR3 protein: CASSLFPQGGRNEQFF

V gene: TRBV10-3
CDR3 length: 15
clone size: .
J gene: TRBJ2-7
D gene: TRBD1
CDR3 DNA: TGTGCCATCAGTGACGTACCAGGGGGCAGCTACGAGCAGTACTTC
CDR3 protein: CAISDVPGGSYEQYF

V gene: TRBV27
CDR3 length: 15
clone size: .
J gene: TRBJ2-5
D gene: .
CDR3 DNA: TGTGCCAGCAGTCCTCTTGGAGGGCCCCAAGAGACCCAGTACTTC
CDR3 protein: CASSPLGGPQETQYF

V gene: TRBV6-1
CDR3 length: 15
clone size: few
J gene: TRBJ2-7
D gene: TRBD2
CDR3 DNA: TGTGCCAGCAGTGAAGCGCCGGGGGGTACCTACGAGCAGTACTTC
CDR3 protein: CASSEAPGGTYEQYF

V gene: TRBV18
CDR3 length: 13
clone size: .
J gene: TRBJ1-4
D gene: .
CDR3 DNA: TGTGCCAGCTCTCTTCAGGAGAATGAAAAACTGTTTTTT
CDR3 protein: CASSLQENEKLFF

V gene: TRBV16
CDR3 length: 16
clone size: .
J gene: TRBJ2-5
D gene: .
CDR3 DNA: TGTGCCAGCAGCCAATCCCTTTGGACAGACCAAGAGACCCAGTACTTC
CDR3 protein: CASSQSLWTDQETQYF

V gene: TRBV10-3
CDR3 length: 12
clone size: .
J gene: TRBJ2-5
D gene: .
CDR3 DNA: TGTGCCATCAAGACGGAGGGCGAGACCCAGTACTTC
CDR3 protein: CAIKTEGETQYF

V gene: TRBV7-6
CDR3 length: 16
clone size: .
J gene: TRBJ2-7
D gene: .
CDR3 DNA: TGTGCCAGCAGCTTAGGCAAGTCGGGGACCTCCTACGAGCAGTACTTC
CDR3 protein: CASSLGKSGTSYEQYF

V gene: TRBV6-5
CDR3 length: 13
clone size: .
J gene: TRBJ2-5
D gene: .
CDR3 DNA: TGTGCCAGCACTCTTGACGGAAAAGAGACCCAGTACTTC
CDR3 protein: CASTLDGKETQYF

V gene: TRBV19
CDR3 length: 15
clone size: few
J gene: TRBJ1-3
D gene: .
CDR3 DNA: TGTGCCAGTTACGGTAGACAGACCTCTGGAAACACCATATATTTT
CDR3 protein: CASYGRQTSGNTIYF

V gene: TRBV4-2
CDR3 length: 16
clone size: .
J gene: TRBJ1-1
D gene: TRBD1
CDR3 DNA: TGTGCCAGCAGCCAAGATTTGTCCAGGGGGGGTAGTGGAGCTTTCTTT
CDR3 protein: CASSQDLSRGGSGAFF

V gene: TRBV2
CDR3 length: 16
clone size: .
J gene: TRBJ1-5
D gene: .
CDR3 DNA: TGTGCCAGCAGTGATTTGGGAAGGGTCGGCAATCAGCCCCAGCATTTT
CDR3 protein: CASSDLGRVGNQPQHF

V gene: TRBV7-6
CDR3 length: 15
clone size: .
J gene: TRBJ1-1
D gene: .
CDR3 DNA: TGTGCCAGCAGCTTACGGGGGATCATGAACACTGAAGCTTTCTTT
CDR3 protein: CASSLRGIMNTEAFF

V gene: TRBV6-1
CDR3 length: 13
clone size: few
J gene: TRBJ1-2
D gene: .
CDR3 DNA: TGTGCCAGCATCGTACCAGCTAACTATGGCTACACCTTC
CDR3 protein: CASIVPANYGYTF

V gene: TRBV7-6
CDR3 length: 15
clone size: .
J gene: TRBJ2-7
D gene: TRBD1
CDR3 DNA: TGTGCCAGCAGCTTGGGACAGGGTATTACCTACGAGCAGTACTTC
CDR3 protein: CASSLGQGITYEQYF

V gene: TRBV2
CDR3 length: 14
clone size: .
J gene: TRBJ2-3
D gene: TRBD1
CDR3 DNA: TGTGCCAGCAGCCCGACAGGGCCCCAGGATACGCAGTATTTT
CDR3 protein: CASSPTGPQDTQYF

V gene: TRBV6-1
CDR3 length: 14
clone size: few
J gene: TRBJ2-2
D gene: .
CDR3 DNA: TGTGCCAGCAGTGTCGTACGGGGGATCGGGGAGCTGTTTTTT
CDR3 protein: CASSVVRGIGELFF

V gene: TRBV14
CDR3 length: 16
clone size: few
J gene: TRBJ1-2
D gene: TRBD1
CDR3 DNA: TGTGCCAGCAGCCACACGGACAGGCGGACAATTTATGGCTACACCTTC
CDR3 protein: CASSHTDRRTIYGYTF

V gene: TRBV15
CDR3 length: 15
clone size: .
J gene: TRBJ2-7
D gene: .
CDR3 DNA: TGTGCCACCAGCAGAGAGGGGGCAAAAACCTACGAGCAGTACTTC
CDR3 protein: CATSREGAKTYEQYF

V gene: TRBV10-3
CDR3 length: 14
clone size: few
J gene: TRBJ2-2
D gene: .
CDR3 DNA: TGTGCCATCATTCAAGGATCTAACACCGGGGAGCTGTTTTTT
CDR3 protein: CAIIQGSNTGELFF

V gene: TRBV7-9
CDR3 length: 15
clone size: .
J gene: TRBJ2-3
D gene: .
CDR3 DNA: TGTGCCAGCAGCCCGGGGGAATGGGGCACAGATACGCAGTATTTT
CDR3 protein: CASSPGEWGTDTQYF

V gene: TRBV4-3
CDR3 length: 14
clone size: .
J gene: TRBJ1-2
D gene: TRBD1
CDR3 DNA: TGCGCCAGCAGCCAAGGGGCAGGGGGCGATGGCTACACCTTC
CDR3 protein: CASSQGAGGDGYTF

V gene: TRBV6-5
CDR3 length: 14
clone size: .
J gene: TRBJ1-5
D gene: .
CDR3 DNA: TGTGCCAGCAGTTCCGGGGCTCGCAATCAGCCCCAGCATTTT
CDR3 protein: CASSSGARNQPQHF

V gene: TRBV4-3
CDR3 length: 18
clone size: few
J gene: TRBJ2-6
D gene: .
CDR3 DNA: TGCGCCAGCAGCCAAGAAGGACAGACCATATTTGGGGCCAACGTCCTGACTTTC
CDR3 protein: CASSQEGQTIFGANVLTF

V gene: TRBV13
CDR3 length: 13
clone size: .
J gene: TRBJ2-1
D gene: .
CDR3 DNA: TGTGCCACAAGGGGGATCCAGGGAGACGAGCAGTTCTTC
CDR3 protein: CATRGIQGDEQFF

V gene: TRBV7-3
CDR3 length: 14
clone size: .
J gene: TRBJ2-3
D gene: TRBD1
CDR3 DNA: TGTGCCAGCAGTGGGCAGGGGGCCTCAGATACGCAGTATTTT
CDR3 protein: CASSGQGASDTQYF

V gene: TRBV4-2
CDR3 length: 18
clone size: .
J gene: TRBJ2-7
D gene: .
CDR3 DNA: TGTGCCAGCAGCCAAGTCCTCTCGGGGGTGACAGGGAAAAACGAGCAGTACTTC
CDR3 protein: CASSQVLSGVTGKNEQYF

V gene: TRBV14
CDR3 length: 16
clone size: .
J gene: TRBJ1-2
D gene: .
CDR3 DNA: TGTGCCAGCAGTCACAGACAGTTTACTATGAACTATGGCTACACCTTC
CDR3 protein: CASSHRQFTMNYGYTF

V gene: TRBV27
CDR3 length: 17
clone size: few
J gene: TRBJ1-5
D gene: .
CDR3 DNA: TGTGCCAGCAGTCCTGTCGCCGGGGGCTATAGCAATCAGCCCCAGCATTTT
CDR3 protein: CASSPVAGGYSNQPQHF

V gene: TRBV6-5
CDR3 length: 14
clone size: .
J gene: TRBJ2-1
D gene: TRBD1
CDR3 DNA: TGTGCCAGCAGCGCTGTGACAGGGTACAATGAGCAGTTCTTC
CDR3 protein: CASSAVTGYNEQFF

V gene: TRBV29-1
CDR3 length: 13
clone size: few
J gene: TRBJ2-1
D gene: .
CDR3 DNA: TGCAGCGTTGCGGGGGACGGGAATAGTGGAGGGTTCTTC
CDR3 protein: CSVAGDGNSGGFF

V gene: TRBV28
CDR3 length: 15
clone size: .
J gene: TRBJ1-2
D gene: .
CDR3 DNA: TGTGCCAGCAGTTTATGGGGTCAGGGACCCTATGGCTACACCTTC
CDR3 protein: CASSLWGQGPYGYTF

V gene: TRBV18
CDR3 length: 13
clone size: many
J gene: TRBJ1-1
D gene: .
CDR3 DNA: TGTGCCAGCTCACAAGGGGTTGACACTGAAGCTTTCTTT
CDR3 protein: CASSQGVDTEAFF

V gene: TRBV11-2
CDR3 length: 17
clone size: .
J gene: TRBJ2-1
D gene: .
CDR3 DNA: TGTGCCAGCACCCCCGTAGGTAGACGGCCAACCTACAATGAGCAGTTCTTC
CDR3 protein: CASTPVGRRPTYNEQFF

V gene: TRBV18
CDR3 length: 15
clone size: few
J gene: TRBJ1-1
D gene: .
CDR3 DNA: TGTGCCAGCTCACCACTAGACAGAGAGAACACTGAAGCTTTCTTT
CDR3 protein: CASSPLDRENTEAFF

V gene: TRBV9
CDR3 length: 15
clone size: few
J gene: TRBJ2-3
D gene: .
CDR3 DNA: TGTGCCAGCAGCGCCTCCCCCGGGCGCACAGATACGCAGTATTTT
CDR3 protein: CASSASPGRTDTQYF

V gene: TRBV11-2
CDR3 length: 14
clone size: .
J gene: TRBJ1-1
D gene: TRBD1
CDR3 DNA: TGTGCCAGCAGCCCAGCTCACAGGGGACCTGAAGCTTTCTTT
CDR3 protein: CASSPAHRGPEAFF

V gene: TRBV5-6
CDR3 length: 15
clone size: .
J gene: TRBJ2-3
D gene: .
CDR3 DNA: TGTGCCAGCAGCCTACAGGGAGCTAGCACAGATACGCAGTATTTT
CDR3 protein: CASSLQGASTDTQYF

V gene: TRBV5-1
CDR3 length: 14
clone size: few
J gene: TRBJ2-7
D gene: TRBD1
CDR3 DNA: TGCGCCAGCAGCACCGGACAGGGGTTCTACGAGCAGTACTTC
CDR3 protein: CASSTGQGFYEQYF

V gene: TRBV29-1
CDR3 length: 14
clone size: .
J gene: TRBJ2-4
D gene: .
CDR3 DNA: TGCAGCGTTGAAACCAGACTAGCCAAAAACATTCAGTACTTC
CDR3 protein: CSVETRLAKNIQYF

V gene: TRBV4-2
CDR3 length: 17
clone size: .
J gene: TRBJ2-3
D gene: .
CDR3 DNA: TGTGCCAGCAGCCAAGATCGGAACAGAGTTAGCACAGATACGCAGTATTTT
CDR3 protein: CASSQDRNRVSTDTQYF

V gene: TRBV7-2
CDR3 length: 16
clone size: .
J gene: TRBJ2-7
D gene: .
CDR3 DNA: TGTGCCAGCAGCTTAGCGTACAGCTATACTTCCTACGAGCAGTACTTC
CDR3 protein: CASSLAYSYTSYEQYF

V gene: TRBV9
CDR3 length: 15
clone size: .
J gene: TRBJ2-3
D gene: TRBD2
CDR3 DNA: TGTGCCAGCAGCGTGAGTAGCGGGGGGGCAGATACGCAGTATTTT
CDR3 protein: CASSVSSGGADTQYF

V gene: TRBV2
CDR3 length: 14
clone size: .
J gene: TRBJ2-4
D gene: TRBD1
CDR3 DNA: TGCGCCAGCAGTCCTCGGACAGGGACGAACATTCAGTACTTC
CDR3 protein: CASSPRTGTNIQYF

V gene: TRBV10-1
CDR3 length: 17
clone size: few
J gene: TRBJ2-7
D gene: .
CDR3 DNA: TGCGCCAGCAGTGCCCCCCAATCGCCGGGAAGAAATTACGAGCAGTACTTC
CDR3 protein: CASSAPQSPGRNYEQYF

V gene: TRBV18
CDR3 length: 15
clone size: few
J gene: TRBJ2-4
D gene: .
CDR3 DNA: TGTGCCAGCTCACCTCAGGCCGCACGGGGAAACATTCAGTACTTC
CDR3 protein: CASSPQAARGNIQYF